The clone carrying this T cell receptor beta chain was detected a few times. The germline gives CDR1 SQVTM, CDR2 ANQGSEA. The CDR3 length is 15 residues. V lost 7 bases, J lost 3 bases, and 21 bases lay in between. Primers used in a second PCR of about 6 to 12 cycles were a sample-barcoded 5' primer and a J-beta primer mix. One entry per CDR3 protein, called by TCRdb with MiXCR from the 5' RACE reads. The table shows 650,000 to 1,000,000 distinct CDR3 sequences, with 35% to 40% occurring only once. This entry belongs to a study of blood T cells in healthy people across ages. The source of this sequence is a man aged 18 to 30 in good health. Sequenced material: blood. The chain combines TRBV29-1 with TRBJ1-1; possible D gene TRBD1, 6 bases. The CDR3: CSAAWGPGGDTEAFF. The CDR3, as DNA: TGCAGCGCCGCATGGGGGCCCGGGGGGGACACTGAAGCTTTCTTT. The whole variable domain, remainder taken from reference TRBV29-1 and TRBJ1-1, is SAVISQKPSRDICQRGTSLTIQCQVDSQVTMMFWYRQQPGQSLTLIATANQGSEATYESGFVIDKFPISRPNLTFSTLTVSNMSPEDSSIYLCSAAWGPGGDTEAFFGQGTRLTVV.